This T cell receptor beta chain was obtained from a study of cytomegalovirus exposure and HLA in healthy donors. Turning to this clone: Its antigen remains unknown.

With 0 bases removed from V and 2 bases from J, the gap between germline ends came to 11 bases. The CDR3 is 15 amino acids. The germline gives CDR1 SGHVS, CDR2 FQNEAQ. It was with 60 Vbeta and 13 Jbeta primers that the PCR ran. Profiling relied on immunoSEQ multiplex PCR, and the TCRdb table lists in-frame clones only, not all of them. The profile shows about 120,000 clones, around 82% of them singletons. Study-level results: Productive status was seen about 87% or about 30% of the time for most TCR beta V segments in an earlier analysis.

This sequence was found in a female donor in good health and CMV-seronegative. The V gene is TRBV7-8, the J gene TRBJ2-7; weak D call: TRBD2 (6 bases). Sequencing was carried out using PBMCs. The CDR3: CASSLAGGSPYEQYF. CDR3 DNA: TGTGCCAGCAGCTTAGCGGGGGGTTCCCCCTACGAGCAGTACTTC.